Each of the 13 T cell receptor beta chains below was sequenced from the same sample in a study of T cell changes during pregnancy in multiple sclerosis. This table comes from immunoSEQ multiplex PCR, and its TCRdb copy is limited to in-frame clones, with some not included. The sample holds approximately 17,000 clones, about 83% seen once. The specimen was CD8+ T cells from peripheral blood mononuclear cells, collected in the second trimester of pregnancy. The receptors derive from a female donor in good health, enrolled as a control in a pregnancy study.

This chain joins TRBV7-8 and TRBJ2-5, with D perhaps TRBD1 (6 bases). The germline V and J ends were trimmed by 5 bases and 2 bases, with 15 bases remaining between them. From germline, CDR1 is SGHVS and CDR2 FQNEAQ. This CDR3 region has 15 residues. This CDR3 is CASSTTGNRQETQYF. The DNA of the CDR3 is TGTGCCAGCAGCACAACAGGGAACCGACAAGAGACCCAGTACTTC.

The chain is built from TRBV7-9 and TRBJ2-5, with 8 bases that match TRBD1. This CDR3 region has 16 residues. The J segment lost 3 bases and the V segment lost 4 bases, leaving 10 bases of the junction unmatched. Germline V gene lookup returns CDR1 SEHNR and CDR2 FQNEAQ (reference sequence). The CDR3 DNA is TGTGCCAGCAGCTCTACAGGGGGAGTCCAAGAAGAGACCCAGTACTTC. Translating it yields CASSSTGGVQEETQYF.

The CDR3 region is CASSRGLDNEQFF. The CDR3 DNA reads TGTGCCAGCAGCCGCGGACTAGACAATGAGCAGTTCTTC. The chain joins TRBV2 to TRBJ2-1; 7 nucleotides agree with TRBD2. This CDR3 is 13 amino acids long. Germline values: CDR1 SNHLY, CDR2 FYNNEI. V shed 6 bases and J 5 bases; nucleotides not matched to a gene: 4.

V usage is TRBV7-9 and J usage is TRBJ1-2, with unresolved D. Germline loops: CDR1 SEHNR, CDR2 FQNEAQ (reference sequence). CDR3 length: 15 residues. The V end was cut by 1 base, the J end by 5 bases, with 14 bases between. Here the CDR3 reads CASSLVSGIGYGYTF. As DNA, the CDR3 is TGTGCCAGCAGCTTAGTTTCCGGGATAGGGTATGGCTACACCTTC.

This chain joins TRBV6-4 and TRBJ2-1, with a possible D match to TRBD2 (6 bases). This CDR3 comprises 15 residues. Germline values: CDR1 MRHNA, CDR2 SNTAGT. V was cut by 3 bases and J by 1 base, with 10 bases left in between. CDR3 sequence reads: CASSERSGSYNEQFF. In DNA, the CDR3 is TGTGCCAGCAGTGAACGTAGCGGTTCCTACAATGAGCAGTTCTTC.

This chain connects TRBV28 to TRBJ1-5; D not certain. Trimming stripped 6 bases from V and 1 base from J, with 10 bases between. The germline V gene encodes CDR1 MDHEN and CDR2 SYDVKM. This CDR3 region has 14 residues. The CDR3 loop is CASSGFLSNQPQHF. As DNA, the CDR3 is TGTGCCAGCAGCGGGTTTCTAAGCAATCAGCCCCAGCATTTT.

The chain joins TRBV5-4 to TRBJ2-1; TRBD1 aligns across 9 bases. Looked up from germline, CDR1 is SGHNT and CDR2 is YYREEE (reference sequence). This CDR3 region has 15 residues. With 2 bases clipped from V and 6 bases from J, the junction kept 6 bases outside the gene matches. In nucleotides, the CDR3 is TGTGCCAGCAGCTTACCCGGGACAGGGATCAATGAGCAGTTCTTC. Translated: CASSLPGTGINEQFF.

The chain carries TRBV4-3 and TRBJ1-4; 7 nucleotides align to TRBD1. CDR3 size: 15 residues. After removal of 4 bases from V and 5 bases from J, the junction contained 7 bases not matched to a gene. Germline V CDR1 and CDR2: LGHNA, YSLEER. The chain's CDR3 is CASSRLTGTNEKLFF. The CDR3 DNA reads as TGCGCCAGCAGCCGGCTGACAGGGACCAATGAAAAACTGTTTTTT.

The chain links TRBV11-2 to TRBJ2-1, with D tentatively TRBD1 (5 bases). CDR1 and CDR2 (germline): SGHAT, FQNNGV. The CDR3 consists of 16 residues. The ends were cut back, 1 base at V and 3 bases at J, with 13 bases in the middle. The CDR3 DNA is TGTGCCAGCAGCTTAGGGCACGGACAAGTCTACAATGAGCAGTTCTTC. It specifies CASSLGHGQVYNEQFF.

The table lists this clone with a few counts. CDR3 sequence: CASSFPGSGGSDTQYF. In nucleotides, the CDR3 is TGTGCCAGCAGTTTCCCAGGAAGCGGGGGGTCAGATACGCAGTATTTT. V and J are TRBV27 and TRBJ2-3; 9 bases are shared with TRBD2. Germline CDR1 and CDR2: MNHEY and SMNVEV (reference sequence). V was pared by 3 bases and J by 4 bases, with 8 bases of the junction left unmatched. The CDR3 consists of 16 residues.

This chain connects TRBV4-3 to TRBJ1-2, with a possible D match to TRBD1 (6 bases). Germline-derived CDR1 and CDR2 are LGHNA and YSLEER. Trimming cost V 1 base and J 4 bases, with 16 bases left between them. There are 16 residues in the CDR3. The CDR3 spells CASSQAGGQGRYGYTF. The DNA of the CDR3 is TGCGCCAGCAGCCAAGCCGGGGGGCAAGGTCGCTATGGCTACACCTTC.

This clone is a singleton in its sample. The chain uses TRBV29-1 and TRBJ1-1; no definite D call. This CDR3 contains 11 residues. Trimming left V 5 bases short and J 1 base short, with 5 bases between. The germline CDR1 and CDR2 sequences are SQVTM and ANQGSEA. The CDR3 spells CSVQENTEAFF. DNA for the CDR3: TGCAGCGTTCAGGAGAACACTGAAGCTTTCTTT.

The chain combines TRBV4-1 with TRBJ1-5; D not resolved. Germline CDR1 reads MGHRA; CDR2 reads YSYEKL. V lost 0 bases to trimming and J lost 4 bases, with 4 bases between them. The CDR3 length is 13 residues. In nucleotides, the CDR3 is TGCGCCAGCAGCCAAGACAGTAATCAGCCCCAGCATTTT. This codes for CASSQDSNQPQHF.